This TCR beta chain emerged from a study of shared clonotypes between healthy human individuals. For the study at large: Per donor, CD8 memory used one plate, CD8 naive used two, CD4 memory used three and CD4 naive used three.

Clones were read by immunoSEQ multiplex PCR, and TCRdb kept only the in-frame ones, dropping some. The data hold around 2,000,000 clones, with over 85% observed a single time. Study-wide results and limits: Estimated clonotype richness was generally higher in naive than memory subsets. Large sequencing depth failed to make sorted-subset sequencing complete, rarefaction showed. The authors expected sequencing depth to affect clonotype sharing among donors.

CD8 cells classed as naive were CD45RO-negative and positively selected for CCR7, excluding terminally differentiated effector memory CD45RA+ cells. Notes on this clone: What it recognizes is unknown.

CDR1 SQVTM and CDR2 ANQGSEA come from the germline V gene. Trimming took 2 bases from V and 3 from J; bases not matched to a gene: 1. The CDR3 covers 13 residues. The origin of this receptor is a man younger than 35 in good health. Sequencing was performed on naive CD8+ T cells sorted from blood. The V and J genes are TRBV29-1 and TRBJ2-1; 7 nucleotides align to TRBD2. The DNA of the CDR3 is TGCAGCGTTGAACTAGCGGTCTACAATGAGCAGTTCTTC. Its protein product is CSVELAVYNEQFF.